Presented here are 18 T cell receptor beta chains from one specimen sequenced in a study of radiotherapy plus CTLA-4 blockade in lung cancer. Clones were read by immunoSEQ multiplex PCR, and TCRdb kept only the in-frame ones, dropping some. The table shows roughly 90,000 clones, with more than 70% occurring only once. Sequencing used peripheral blood, obtained from a patient treated with radiotherapy plus ipilimumab. Every receptor here comes from a human donor with non-small cell lung cancer that progressed on radiotherapy plus ipilimumab.

The rearrangement links TRBV6-1 to TRBJ1-5, with 7 bases identical to TRBD1. Germline V CDR1 and CDR2: MNHNS, SASEGT. Trimming took 4 bases from V and 4 from J; bases not matched to a gene: 10. CDR3 length equals 16 residues. CDR3 region: CASSGNQGQKNQPQHF. As DNA, the CDR3 is TGTGCCAGCAGTGGAAACCAGGGACAGAAAAATCAGCCCCAGCATTTT.

The chain carries TRBV6-5 and TRBJ1-2; the D is unclear. The V gene's germline CDR1 is MNHEY and CDR2 SVGAGI. V shed 1 base and J shed 10 bases, with 7 bases lying between them. The CDR3 covers 11 residues. CDR3 amino acids: CASSYLETYTF. Here the CDR3 DNA reads TGTGCCAGCAGTTACTTAGAGACCTACACCTTC.

The V gene is TRBV29-1, the J gene TRBJ2-1; D is perhaps TRBD2 (6 bases). The CDR3 sequence is 14 residues long. Germline V gene sequence: CDR1 SQVTM, CDR2 ANQGSEA. V lost 6 bases to trimming and J lost 0 bases, with 12 bases between them. CDR3 region: CSVGAGGSYNEQFF. The CDR3 DNA reads TGCAGCGTAGGGGCCGGGGGCTCCTACAATGAGCAGTTCTTC.

This clone was detected only a few times. The rearrangement uses TRBV15 and TRBJ1-1; D is unresolved. Trimming took 1 base from V and 8 from J, leaving 11 bases between them. The CDR3 runs 13 residues. The germline V gene has CDR1 LNHNV and CDR2 YYDKDF (reference sequence). The CDR3 region has the DNA TGTGCCACCAGCAGAGGAGGCGGCTACGAAGCTTTCTTT. Amino acids: CATSRGGGYEAFF. The full variable domain, in which reference TRBV15 and TRBJ1-1 provide the parts outside the CDR3, is DAMVIQNPRYQVTQFGKPVTLSCSQTLNHNVMYWYQQKSSQAPKLLFHYYDKDFNNEADTPDNFQSRRPNTSFCFLDIRSPGLGDTAMYLCATSRGGGYEAFFGQGTRLTVV.

The chain couples TRBV19 to TRBJ2-1; 8 nucleotides agree with TRBD2. From germline, CDR1 is LNHDA and CDR2 SQIVND (reference sequence). V gave up 5 bases and J gave up 6 bases; unmatched junction bases: 12. The CDR3 spans 16 residues. The CDR3 protein is CASSPGTSGAFNEQFF. The CDR3 DNA is TGTGCCAGTAGTCCGGGGACTAGTGGGGCCTTCAATGAGCAGTTCTTC.

The chain carries TRBV28 and TRBJ1-4, with TRBD1 matching over 9 bases. V was clipped by 2 bases and J by 10 bases; unmatched bases: 14. This CDR3 is 17 amino acids long. In germline, CDR1 is MDHEN, CDR2 SYDVKM. The CDR3 reads CASSLGTGLTVWGKLFF. In DNA form, the CDR3 reads TGTGCCAGCAGTTTAGGGACAGGGCTTACAGTCTGGGGAAAACTGTTTTTT.

The V gene is TRBV6-6, the J gene TRBJ1-5; 11 bases agree with TRBD1. The CDR3 consists of 13 residues. V lost 8 bases and J lost 10; bases outside the gene matches: 7. The V gene's germline CDR1 is MNHNY and CDR2 SVGAGI (reference sequence). The CDR3 DNA is TGTGCCAGCGGGACAGGGGGTATCGGCCCCCAGCATTTT. Encoded protein: CASGTGGIGPQHF.

The rearrangement links TRBV19 to TRBJ1-5; TRBD1 agrees at 7 bases. CDR1 and CDR2 (germline): LNHDA, SQIVND (reference sequence). The CDR3 has 15 residues. The J segment lost 9 bases and the V segment lost 4 bases, leaving 12 bases of the junction unmatched. The CDR3 nucleotides are TGTGCCAGTAGTAGCCCGGGACAGACTTACGGGCCCCAGCATTTT. Its translation is CASSSPGQTYGPQHF.

This clone has a handful of counts. The chain joins TRBV7-9 to TRBJ1-1; D remains unclear. The CDR3 is 15 amino acids. CDR1 and CDR2 (germline): SEHNR, FQNEAQ (reference sequence). The V and J ends lost 5 bases and 4 bases respectively, with 17 bases between them. The CDR3 bases are TGTGCCAGCAGCCCCTCGATGGGGAGGGCCACTGAAGCTTTCTTT. Amino acids: CASSPSMGRATEAFF.

The table lists this clone with a few counts. This chain uses TRBV2 with TRBJ2-6; perhaps TRBD2 as D (5 bases). Germline values: CDR1 SNHLY, CDR2 FYNNEI. The CDR3 loop spans 10 amino acids. The V end lost 8 bases, the J end lost 9 bases, and 5 bases lay between the germline ends. The CDR3 is CASGGNVLTF. CDR3 nucleotides: TGTGCCAGCGGAGGCAACGTCCTGACTTTC.

The chain recombines TRBV15 with TRBJ2-1; D possibly corresponds to TRBD2 (5 bases). This CDR3 comprises 15 residues. The V end was cut by 5 bases, the J end by 4 bases, with 15 bases between. CDR1 is LNHNV, CDR2 YYDKDF, per germline (reference sequence). CDR3: CATSGGAIAYNEQFF. The DNA for the CDR3 is TGTGCCACCAGCGGAGGAGCAATAGCGTACAATGAGCAGTTCTTC.

The rearrangement links TRBV7-3 to TRBJ2-1, with D perhaps being TRBD1 or TRBD2 (5 bases each). The CDR3 is 16 residues long. The germline V gene encodes CDR1 SGHTA and CDR2 FQGTGA. The V end was cut by 1 base, the J end by 3 bases, with 13 bases between. CDR3 sequence: CASSLNGGVIYNEQFF. For the CDR3, the DNA is TGTGCCAGCAGCTTAAATGGGGGAGTGATCTACAATGAGCAGTTCTTC. Complete variable domain (other parts from reference TRBV7-3 and TRBJ2-1): GAGVSQTPSNKVTEKGKYVELRCDPISGHTALYWYRQSLGQGPEFLIYFQGTGAADDSGLPNDRFFAVRPEGSVSTLKIQRTERGDSAVYLCASSLNGGVIYNEQFFGPGTRLTVL.

The chain couples TRBV4-3 to TRBJ1-6; D gene uncertain. The CDR3 runs to 13 residues. Germline-derived CDR1 and CDR2 are LGHNA and YSLEER. V lost 1 base and J 7 bases, leaving 5 bases between the germline ends. CDR3 in DNA: TGCGCCAGCAGCCAAGTGGGGAATTCACCCCTCCACTTT. Amino acid sequence: CASSQVGNSPLHF.

V gene TRBV19 combines with J gene TRBJ2-1; no firm D call. Germline V gene lookup returns CDR1 LNHDA and CDR2 SQIVND (reference sequence). V was shortened by 1 base and J by 6 bases, with 4 bases between the two germline ends. CDR3 length: 12 residues. The CDR3 nucleotides read TGTGCCAGTAGTATAGGAAGCAATGAGCAGTTCTTC. As protein: CASSIGSNEQFF.

This clone has a handful of counts. The chain carries TRBV6-6 and TRBJ1-1; a possible D gene is TRBD1 (5 bases). This CDR3 has 14 amino acids. V was pared by 0 bases and J by 8 bases, with 13 bases between. Looked up from germline, CDR1 is MNHNY and CDR2 is SVGAGI (reference sequence). CDR3 protein: CASSYSGGPIEAFF. CDR3 bases: TGTGCCAGCAGTTACTCGGGGGGTCCCATCGAAGCTTTCTTT.

This clone occurred many times. The CDR3 spells CASSQDRGNTIYF. CDR3 coding DNA: TGTGCCAGCAGCCAGGACAGGGGAAACACCATATATTTT. J is TRBJ1-3 and V is TRBV14; the match to TRBD1 covers 7 bases. This CDR3 is 13 amino acids long. V trimming: 3 bases; J trimming: 4 bases; junction bases outside the gene matches: 0. Germline CDR1 SGHDN, CDR2 FVKESK.

The V gene is TRBV7-9, the J gene TRBJ2-3; 10 positions agree with TRBD1. The CDR3 totals 16 residues. Trimming took 1 base from V and 0 from J; bases not matched to a gene: 1. Germline V gives CDR1 SEHNR, CDR2 FQNEAQ (reference sequence). The CDR3 bases are TGTGCCAGCAGCTTAGGACAGGGGGCTAGCACAGATACGCAGTATTTT. It specifies CASSLGQGASTDTQYF.

CDR3 coding DNA: TGTGCCAGCAGCCGACAGATACAAGAGACCCAGTACTTC. Protein sequence: CASSRQIQETQYF. V is TRBV7-2 and J is TRBJ2-5; D is perhaps TRBD1 (5 bases). The V end was cut by 5 bases, the J end by 2 bases, with 9 bases between. The CDR3 extends over 13 amino acids. CDR1 is SGHTA and CDR2 is FQGNSA in the germline V gene.